This T cell receptor beta chain was identified in a study of identical twins. Notes on the study in general: Because invariant MAIT and iNKT cells could be present, zero-insertion analyses could be partly confounded.

V shed 4 bases and J shed 2 bases, with 10 bases lying between them. The CDR3 sequence is 13 residues long. Per germline, CDR1 SGHNT and CDR2 YYREEE (reference sequence). TCRdb re-called the 5' RACE reads with MiXCR, one entry per CDR3 protein. The top ten hold 4% to 5.5% of the sample, which has 650,000 to 750,000 distinct CDR3 sequences, around 21% seen once. With regard to this clonotype: What it binds is unknown.

These data also featured in a second study, about T cells expressing NK-cell markers.

The genes are TRBV5-4 and TRBJ2-7; D ambiguous. Sequenced: PBMCs. The receptor was isolated from a woman aged 18-30 years in good health. The CDR3 protein is CASSVDQTYEQYF. The CDR3 DNA reads as TGTGCCAGCAGCGTCGACCAGACCTACGAGCAGTACTTC.